This T cell receptor beta chain was captured in a study of regulatory T cells in long-lasting Graves disease. Study summary: A definition of persistent Graves' disease required over 5 years of antithyroid drugs plus positive TSH receptor antibodies.

For TCR beta, libraries came from iRepertoire HTBI primers and Arm-PCR of CDR3 regions. TCRdb re-derived calls from the multiplex PCR reads in MiXCR, one entry per CDR3 protein. Of a few hundred thousand distinct CDR3 sequences in the sample, about a quarter were seen once. V dropped 3 bases and J dropped 1; count of bases not matched to a gene: 2. This CDR3 is 15 amino acids long. Germline lookup yields CDR1 SGHAT and CDR2 FQNNGV. Time point described: persistent/refractory GD, antithyroid drugs over 5 years with positive TRAb. The TCR library was made from RNA extracted from PBMCs. The chain joins TRBV11-2 to TRBJ2-1, with TRBD1 matching over 8 bases. The clonotype originates from a female donor with Graves disease. The material was peripheral blood mononuclear cells (PBMCs), obtained when the disease was refractory, from a patient treated with antithyroid drugs. The CDR3 bases are TGTGCCAGCAGCTTTACAGGGGGATCCTACAATGAGCAGTTCTTC. Translating gives CASSFTGGSYNEQFF.